This entry lists 9 T cell receptor beta chains sequenced from one sample in a study of shared clonotypes between healthy human individuals. The repertoire was sequenced with immunoSEQ multiplex PCR; TCRdb's copy has only in-frame clones and lacks some. The sample carries some 2,100,000 clones, around 95% recorded once. The sequenced sample consisted of naive CD4+ T cells sorted from blood. Subset meaning: CD45RA+ positively selected. These receptor sequences come from a man aged 18 to 30 in good health.

The chain carries TRBV7-9 and TRBJ2-7, with D uncertain. The germline V and J ends were trimmed by 1 base and 5 bases, with 12 bases remaining between them. The CDR3 has 14 amino acids. Germline values: CDR1 SEHNR, CDR2 FQNEAQ (reference sequence). In nucleotides, the CDR3 is TGTGCCAGCAGCTTAGTTGCTGGGTTCGACGAGCAGTACTTC. This gives the protein CASSLVAGFDEQYF. Full variable domain (missing parts from reference TRBV7-9 and TRBJ2-7): DTGVSQNPRHKITKRGQNVTFRCDPISEHNRLYWYRQTLGQGPEFLTYFQNEAQLEKSRLLSDRFSAERPKGSFSTLEIQRTEQGDSAMYLCASSLVAGFDEQYFGPGTRLTVT.

This clone was counted a single time. This chain links TRBV15 with TRBJ2-6, with TRBD1 matching 10 bases. The CDR3 is 18 amino acids. Trimming at V came to 1 base and at J to 0 bases, leaving 3 bases not matched to a gene. Germline CDR1 and CDR2: LNHNV and YYDKDF (reference sequence). CDR3 coding DNA: TGTGCCACCAGCAGAGTGGGACAGGGGATCTCTGGGGCCAACGTCCTGACTTTC. Translation: CATSRVGQGISGANVLTF.

CDR3 amino acids: CASSPSSGGALETQYF. The CDR3 nucleotides are TGTGCCAGCAGCCCCTCCAGCGGGGGGGCCTTAGAGACCCAGTACTTC. The J gene is TRBJ2-5, the V gene TRBV7-3; 10 bases line up with TRBD2. Germline assignment: CDR1 SGHTA and CDR2 FQGTGA. V trimming: 5 bases; J trimming: 4 bases; junction bases outside the gene matches: 10. The CDR3 extends over 16 amino acids.

In DNA form, the CDR3 reads TGTGCCAGCAGCTTCGGCGGTCAGACTGGAAACACCATATATTTT. Its translation: CASSFGGQTGNTIYF. V usage is TRBV5-8 and J usage is TRBJ1-3; D remains ambiguous. This CDR3 contains 15 residues. Trimming removed 2 bases at V and 2 bases at J, with 11 bases between. CDR1 and CDR2 from the germline V gene are SGHTS and YDEGEE.

This chain uses TRBV7-2 with TRBJ1-3; D ambiguous. Germline CDR1 reads SGHTA; CDR2 reads FQGNSA. The CDR3 loop spans 15 amino acids. V gave up 1 base and J gave up 0 bases, with 7 bases separating them. This CDR3 reads CASSLDGYSGNTIYF. The CDR3 DNA is TGTGCCAGCAGCTTAGATGGGTACTCTGGAAACACCATATATTTT.

With respect to this clone: Other DNA sequences in the sample encode the same CDR3. The chain employs TRBV2 and TRBJ2-7; 9 nucleotides match TRBD1. The CDR3 totals 13 residues. The germline V gene encodes CDR1 SNHLY and CDR2 FYNNEI. V shed 6 bases, J shed 2 bases, and the junction held 2 bases outside the gene matches. CDR3 sequence reads: CASRGQGPYEQYF. The CDR3 DNA sequence: TGTGCCAGCAGGGGACAGGGTCCCTACGAGCAGTACTTC.

The genes are TRBV6-1 and TRBJ1-6; D might be TRBD1 (6 bases). The CDR3 spans 14 residues. Germline values: CDR1 MNHNS, CDR2 SASEGT. The V and J ends lost 4 bases and 6 bases respectively, with 10 bases between them. The CDR3 DNA reads as TGTGCCAGCAGTGCGGGGGCTCTTAATTCACCCCTCCACTTT. It encodes CASSAGALNSPLHF.

This clone has a single count. The genes are TRBV7-3 and TRBJ2-1; D is tentatively TRBD1 or TRBD2 (6 bases each). Germline loops: CDR1 SGHTA, CDR2 FQGTGA. Trimming removed 5 bases from V and 6 bases from J, with 17 bases in between. This CDR3 is built from 15 residues. As DNA, the CDR3 is TGTGCCAGCAGCCCTGGGGGGAGGACAGTCAATGAGCAGTTCTTC. Translation gives CASSPGGRTVNEQFF. The full variable domain, completed using reference TRBV7-3 and TRBJ2-1, is GAGVSQTPSNKVTEKGKYVELRCDPISGHTALYWYRQSLGQGPEFLIYFQGTGAADDSGLPNDRFFAVRPEGSVSTLKIQRTERGDSAVYLCASSPGGRTVNEQFFGPGTRLTVL.

The genes are TRBV27 and TRBJ1-4; D is undetermined. Germline values: CDR1 MNHEY, CDR2 SMNVEV (reference sequence). The CDR3 extends over 15 amino acids. V was trimmed by 5 bases and J by 0 bases, leaving 10 bases between them. The CDR3 DNA sequence: TGTGCCAGCAGTCTCGGGCAGGCAACTAATGAAAAACTGTTTTTT. This translates into CASSLGQATNEKLFF.